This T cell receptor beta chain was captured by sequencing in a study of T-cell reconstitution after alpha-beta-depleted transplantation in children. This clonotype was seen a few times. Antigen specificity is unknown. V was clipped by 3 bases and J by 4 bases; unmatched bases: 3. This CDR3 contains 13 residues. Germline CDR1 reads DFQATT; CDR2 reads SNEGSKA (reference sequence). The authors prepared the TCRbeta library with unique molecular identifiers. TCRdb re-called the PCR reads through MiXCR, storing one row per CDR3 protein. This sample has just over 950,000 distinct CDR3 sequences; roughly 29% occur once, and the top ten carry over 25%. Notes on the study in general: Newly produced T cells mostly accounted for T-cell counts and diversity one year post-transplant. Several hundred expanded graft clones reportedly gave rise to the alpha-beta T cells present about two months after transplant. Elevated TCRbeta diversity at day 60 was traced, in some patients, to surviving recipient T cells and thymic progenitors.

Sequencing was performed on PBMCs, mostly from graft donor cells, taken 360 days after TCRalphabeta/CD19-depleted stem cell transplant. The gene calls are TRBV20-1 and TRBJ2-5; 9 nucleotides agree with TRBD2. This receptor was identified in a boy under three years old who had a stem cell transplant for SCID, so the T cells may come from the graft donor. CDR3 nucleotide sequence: TGCAGTGCTAGGCGGGGGGGCACAGAGACCCAGTACTTC. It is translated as CSARRGGTETQYF.